What follows are 28 T cell receptor beta chains derived from one specimen sequenced in a study of blood T cell repertoires in COVID-19. Sequencing was performed with immunoSEQ multiplex PCR; in TCRdb, only in-frame clones are kept and a portion is missing. The table shows about 300,000 clones, with approximately 89% occurring only once. The source material was peripheral blood. The source of these receptors is a woman in her thirties with COVID-19, enrolled during active disease.

This sequence joins TRBV6-1 and TRBJ1-5, with D possibly TRBD1 on 6 matching bases. V was pared by 1 base and J by 0 bases, with 16 bases between. This CDR3 has 18 amino acids. Germline loops: CDR1 MNHNS, CDR2 SASEGT. CDR3 residues: CASSEGGTTLGSNQPQHF. The CDR3, as DNA: TGTGCCAGCAGTGAAGGGGGGACAACGCTAGGTAGCAATCAGCCCCAGCATTTT.

This chain joins TRBV3-1 (or the pseudogene TRBV3-2) and TRBJ1-2, with TRBD1 matching 8 bases. The germline gives CDR1 LGHDT, CDR2 YNNKEL (reference sequence). This CDR3 region has 15 residues. V lost 4 bases to trimming and J lost 4 bases; unmatched junction nucleotides: 8. The CDR3 nucleotides are TGTGCCAGCAGCCTACGACAGGGGAGAGTCTATGGCTACACCTTC. Protein sequence: CASSLRQGRVYGYTF.

This clone was picked up a small number of times. This sequence joins TRBV6-6 and TRBJ1-6; D is perhaps TRBD1 (6 bases). Germline V gene lookup returns CDR1 MNHNY and CDR2 SVGAGI (reference sequence). The CDR3 length is 12 residues. V lost 6 bases and J 14 bases, leaving 14 bases between the germline ends. CDR3 DNA: TGTGCCAGCAGGTCACAGGGTTTCACCCTCCACTTT. Residues: CASRSQGFTLHF.

As regards this clone: Other nucleotide sequences from this sample produce the same CDR3. The V gene is TRBV12-3 or TRBV12-4, the J gene TRBJ2-5; no firm D call. CDR3 length: 11 amino acids. V lost 2 bases, J lost 5 bases, and 3 bases lay in between. DNA for the CDR3: TGTGCCAGCAGTTTACTCGAGACCCAGTACTTC. It encodes CASSLLETQYF.

The chain carries TRBV10-2 and TRBJ2-2; D remains ambiguous. Germline loops: CDR1 WSHSY, CDR2 SAAADI. The CDR3 runs 14 residues. The V end was cut by 7 bases, the J end by 3 bases, with 12 bases between. The CDR3 coding sequence is TGCGCCAGCACCAGAAAAACAGACACCGGGGAGCTGTTTTTT. It yields the protein CASTRKTDTGELFF.

The rearrangement joins TRBV19 to TRBJ2-5; 8 positions agree with TRBD1. Per the germline V gene, CDR1 is LNHDA and CDR2 is SQIVND (reference sequence). The V gene end was trimmed by 4 bases and the J gene end by 7 bases; junction bases not matched to a gene: 11. The CDR3 has 15 residues. The CDR3 is CASSTGIQGASTQYF. In DNA, the CDR3 is TGTGCCAGTAGTACCGGGATCCAGGGGGCATCGACCCAGTACTTC.

The J gene is TRBJ2-2, the V gene TRBV4-2; 8 nucleotides agree with TRBD2. The CDR3 spans 18 residues. Losses at the gene ends were 2 bases for V and 5 bases for J; bases not matched to a gene: 13. The germline CDR1 and CDR2 sequences are LGHNA and YNFKEQ. Written as DNA, the CDR3 is TGTGCCAGCAGCCAAAGAGGAGTAGTAGCGGGGAGGACCGGGGAGCTGTTTTTT. This encodes CASSQRGVVAGRTGELFF.

The chain combines TRBV1 with TRBJ2-7; the DNA was not compared with TRBD1, the D call given in the table. TRBV1 is deemed a pseudogene. The CDR3 has 13 residues. DNA of the CDR3: TGCACCAGCAGGAGACAGGGTTACTACGAGCAGTACTTC. It specifies CTSRRQGYYEQYF.

The J gene is TRBJ2-3, the V gene TRBV7-2; D might be TRBD1 (6 bases). The CDR3 covers 16 residues. V was cut by 2 bases and J by 4 bases, with 16 bases left in between. From germline, CDR1 is SGHTA and CDR2 FQGNSA. CDR3 nucleotide sequence: TGTGCCAGCAGCTTATGGTCTACAGGGTTCTCAGATACGCAGTATTTT. Its translation: CASSLWSTGFSDTQYF.

The rearrangement uses TRBV14 and TRBJ1-6; 8 bases map to TRBD1. This CDR3 is built from 15 residues. The germline V gene has CDR1 SGHDN and CDR2 FVKESK. After removal of 3 bases from V and 8 bases from J, the junction contained 6 bases not matched to a gene. The CDR3, as DNA: TGTGCCAGCAGCCATGGGACAGGTCTAGATTCACCCCTCCACTTT. Its translation: CASSHGTGLDSPLHF. Full variable domain (rest looked up from reference TRBV14 and TRBJ1-6): EAGVTQFPSHSVIEKGQTVTLRCDPISGHDNLYWYRRVMGKEIKFLLHFVKESKQDESGMPNNRFLAERTGGTYSTLKVQPAELEDSGVYFCASSHGTGLDSPLHFGNGTRLTVT.

This clone appeared a few times. V and J are TRBV15 and TRBJ2-1, with 11 bases aligning to TRBD2. The CDR3 has 16 residues. Germline V CDR1 and CDR2: LNHNV, YYDKDF (reference sequence). The J segment lost 2 bases and the V segment lost 5 bases, leaving 5 bases of the junction unmatched. The CDR3 reads CATSPTSGGTYNEQFF. The CDR3, as DNA: TGTGCCACCAGCCCTACTAGCGGGGGCACCTACAATGAGCAGTTCTTC.

The chain employs TRBV29-1 and TRBJ1-1, with D perhaps TRBD1 (6 bases). V dropped 7 bases and J dropped 4 bases, with 16 bases sitting between them. CDR3 length: 13 residues. Germline CDR1 SQVTM, CDR2 ANQGSEA. Here the CDR3 DNA reads TGCAGCGGTGTGGACAGTTTGGGCACTGAAGCTTTCTTT. Amino acids: CSGVDSLGTEAFF.

The chain is built from TRBV28 and TRBJ2-3; 10 nucleotides agree with TRBD2. The CDR3 has 16 amino acids. V was clipped by 2 bases and J by 6 bases; unmatched bases: 8. CDR1 and CDR2 (germline): MDHEN, SYDVKM. The CDR3 spells CASSLSSGGAWDTQYF. The CDR3 region has the DNA TGTGCCAGCAGTTTAAGCAGCGGGGGGGCATGGGATACGCAGTATTTT.

The gene calls are TRBV5-6 and TRBJ2-3; possibly TRBD1 for D (6 bases). Germline V gives CDR1 SGHDT, CDR2 YYEEEE. Trimming took off 4 bases at V and 6 bases at J, with 15 bases between the two ends. The CDR3 has 14 amino acids. The CDR3 bases are TGTGCCAGCAGCCTCTGGAGAAGGGGGGATACGCAGTATTTT. Protein sequence: CASSLWRRGDTQYF.

This clone was seen only once. The gene calls are TRBV2 and TRBJ2-1; 8 positions match TRBD2. CDR1 is SNHLY and CDR2 is FYNNEI in the germline V gene. The CDR3 is 14 residues long. V lost 5 bases, J lost 9 bases, and 9 bases stayed unmatched. CDR3 amino acids: CASSSSGTSIEQFF. In DNA form, the CDR3 reads TGTGCCAGCAGTTCTTCCGGGACTAGTATTGAGCAGTTCTTC.

The chain has TRBV7-8 and TRBJ1-1, with 9 nucleotides matching TRBD1. In germline, CDR1 is SGHVS, CDR2 FQNEAQ. The trim removed 5 bases at V and 1 base at J, leaving 14 bases unmatched. CDR3 length: 18 residues. This chain's CDR3 is CASSVNKYVDRGNTEAFF. DNA for the CDR3: TGTGCCAGCAGCGTTAACAAATATGTGGACAGGGGGAACACTGAAGCTTTCTTT.

With respect to this clone: Other DNA sequences in the same sample also yield this CDR3. This chain connects TRBV5-1 to TRBJ1-1; 11 bases agree with TRBD1. With V trimmed by 4 bases and J by 4 bases, 3 bases remained unmatched. The CDR3 consists of 14 residues. Germline assignment: CDR1 SGHRS and CDR2 YFSETQ. This CDR3 reads CASSLGQGGTEAFF. CDR3 DNA sequence: TGCGCCAGCAGCCTGGGACAGGGGGGCACTGAAGCTTTCTTT.

The genes are TRBV2 and TRBJ1-2, with D unclear. CDR1 and CDR2 (germline): SNHLY, FYNNEI. The CDR3 consists of 14 residues. The V end was cut by 2 bases, the J end by 2 bases, with 9 bases between. Here the CDR3 reads CASSELGQNYGYTF. For the CDR3, the DNA is TGTGCCAGCAGTGAATTGGGCCAGAACTATGGCTACACCTTC.

The rearrangement links TRBV6-5 to TRBJ1-1, with 7 bases aligning to TRBD1. Germline lookup yields CDR1 MNHEY and CDR2 SVGAGI. The V segment lost 7 bases and the J segment 4 bases; nucleotides outside the gene matches: 6. The CDR3 length is 13 residues. The CDR3 region has the DNA TGTGCCAGCACCTCACCAGGGGGCACTGAAGCTTTCTTT. This codes for CASTSPGGTEAFF.

This sequence joins TRBV5-4 and TRBJ2-5, with D possibly being TRBD1 (8 bases). Germline V gives CDR1 SGHNT, CDR2 YYREEE (reference sequence). The CDR3 has 16 residues. V lost 4 bases and J lost 5, with 21 bases in between. The CDR3 coding sequence is TGTGCCAGCAGCCAGGGGGCGACGGGGGGCCTGGAGACCCAGTACTTC. Its protein is CASSQGATGGLETQYF.

This chain uses TRBV6-2 or TRBV6-3 with TRBJ2-7; 7 bases match TRBD1. V lost 1 base to trimming and J lost 4 bases; unmatched junction nucleotides: 4. The germline gives CDR1 MNHEY, CDR2 SVGEGT. This CDR3 is built from 14 residues. Written as DNA, the CDR3 is TGTGCCAGCAGTTACTATTACAGGGGATACGAGCAGTACGTC. It translates to CASSYYYRGYEQYV.

This clone appeared a single time. The chain uses TRBV6-5 and TRBJ1-2; perhaps TRBD1 as D (5 bases). Germline CDR1 reads MNHEY; CDR2 reads SVGAGI. The V and J ends lost 6 bases and 5 bases respectively, with 19 bases between them. This CDR3 region has 15 residues. The CDR3: CASRDYRPSRYGYTF. CDR3 coding DNA: TGTGCCAGCAGGGATTACAGGCCATCTAGGTATGGCTACACCTTC.

The chain carries TRBV2 and TRBJ1-1; 11 bases fit TRBD1. The CDR3 loop spans 12 amino acids. From germline, CDR1 is SNHLY and CDR2 FYNNEI. With V trimmed by 6 bases and J by 10 bases, 4 bases remained unmatched. CDR3 sequence: CASRGQGASAFF. The CDR3 DNA is TGTGCCAGCAGAGGACAGGGGGCCTCAGCTTTCTTT.

The rearrangement uses TRBV11-3 and TRBJ2-3; 11 bases line up with TRBD1. V was clipped by 7 bases and J by 6 bases; unmatched bases: 9. CDR1 and CDR2 (germline): SGHNT, YENEEA. This CDR3 has 15 amino acids. CDR3 region: CASTFRDRGMDTQYF. The CDR3, as DNA: TGTGCCAGCACCTTCCGGGACAGGGGGATGGATACGCAGTATTTT.

This clone was seen a single time. This rearrangement joins TRBV28 to TRBJ2-3, with D possibly matching TRBD2 (6 bases). The V end lost 6 bases, the J end lost 8 bases, and 15 bases lay between the germline ends. The CDR3 has 13 residues. Germline CDR1 reads MDHEN; CDR2 reads SYDVKM. In DNA, the CDR3 is TGTGCCAGCAGGGGAGGTCAGGCTTCTACGCAGTATTTT. This sequence encodes CASRGGQASTQYF.

The V gene is TRBV6-1, the J gene TRBJ2-3; 11 positions match TRBD2. Germline V lookup: CDR1 MNHNS, CDR2 SASEGT. V lost 2 bases, J lost 5 bases, and 3 bases stayed unmatched. CDR3 size: 15 residues. The CDR3 loop reads CASSELAGGRDTQYF. Written as DNA, the CDR3 is TGTGCCAGCAGTGAATTAGCGGGGGGGCGAGATACGCAGTATTTT.

The genes are TRBV6-2 or TRBV6-3 and TRBJ1-2, with D tentatively TRBD1 (5 bases). In germline, CDR1 is MNHEY, CDR2 SVGEGT. V gave up 0 bases and J gave up 4 bases, with 12 bases separating them. The CDR3 spans 15 residues. CDR3 loop: CASSYSIQGSYGYTF. The CDR3 nucleotides read TGTGCCAGCAGTTACTCGATCCAGGGAAGCTATGGCTACACCTTC.

This clone appeared a single time. The chain has TRBV12-5 and TRBJ2-1, with 8 positions matching TRBD1. CDR3 size: 17 residues. With 4 bases clipped from V and 7 bases from J, the junction kept 15 bases outside the gene matches. Germline V gene data show CDR1 as LGHNT and CDR2 as FRNRAP. DNA of the CDR3: TGTGCTAGTGGTTCTTCCTACGACAGGGGTAGGGGAAATGAGCAGTTCTTC. It specifies CASGSSYDRGRGNEQFF.